This T cell receptor (beta chain) was sequenced for a study of CXCR4 blockade with PD-1 therapy in pancreatic cancer. The CDR3 loop spans 16 amino acids. The trim removed 3 bases at V and 5 bases at J, leaving 7 bases unmatched. Germline lookup yields CDR1 LNHNV and CDR2 YYDKDF (reference sequence). Sequencing used immunoSEQ multiplex PCR; TCRdb keeps in-frame clones, though not all of them. This table holds some 6,200 clones, roughly 36% found once. The chain uses TRBV15 and TRBJ2-3; 11 bases map to TRBD1. This clonotype was sampled from a human donor with pancreatic ductal adenocarcinoma. Sequencing input: tumor tissue. The CDR3 loop reads CATSSLGQGAGDTQYF. Written as DNA, the CDR3 is TGTGCCACCAGCAGTTTAGGACAGGGGGCCGGAGATACGCAGTATTTT. Based on the CDR3 plus reference TRBV15 and TRBJ2-3, the full variable domain is DAMVIQNPRYQVTQFGKPVTLSCSQTLNHNVMYWYQQKSSQAPKLLFHYYDKDFNNEADTPDNFQSRRPNTSFCFLDIRSPGLGDTAMYLCATSSLGQGAGDTQYFGPGTRLTVL.